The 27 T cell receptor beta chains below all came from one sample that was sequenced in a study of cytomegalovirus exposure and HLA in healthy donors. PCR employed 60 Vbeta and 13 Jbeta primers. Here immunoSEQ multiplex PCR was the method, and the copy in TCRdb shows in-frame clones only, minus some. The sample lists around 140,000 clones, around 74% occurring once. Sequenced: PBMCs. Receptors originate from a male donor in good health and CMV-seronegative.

DNA for the CDR3: TGTGCCAGCAGTGATTTCGGGGGGAATCAGCCCCAGCATTTT. Amino acid sequence: CASSDFGGNQPQHF. This sequence joins TRBV25-1 and TRBJ1-5, with D perhaps TRBD1 (5 bases). V lost 3 bases to trimming and J lost 4 bases, with 10 bases between them. Per the germline V gene, CDR1 is MGHDK and CDR2 is SYGVNS. The CDR3 is made up of 14 amino acids.

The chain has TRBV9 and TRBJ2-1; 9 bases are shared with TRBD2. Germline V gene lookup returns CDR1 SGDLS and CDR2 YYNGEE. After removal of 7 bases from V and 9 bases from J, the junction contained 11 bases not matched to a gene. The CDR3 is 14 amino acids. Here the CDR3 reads CASAGGVSRGEQFF. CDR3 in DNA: TGTGCCAGCGCGGGGGGGGTCTCTAGGGGTGAGCAGTTCTTC.

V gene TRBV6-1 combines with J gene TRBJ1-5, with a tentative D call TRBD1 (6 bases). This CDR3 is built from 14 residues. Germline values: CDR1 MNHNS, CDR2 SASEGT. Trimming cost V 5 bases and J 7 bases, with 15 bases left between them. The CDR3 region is CASSRGGLHQPQHF. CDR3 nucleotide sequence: TGTGCCAGCAGTAGGGGGGGCCTACACCAGCCCCAGCATTTT.

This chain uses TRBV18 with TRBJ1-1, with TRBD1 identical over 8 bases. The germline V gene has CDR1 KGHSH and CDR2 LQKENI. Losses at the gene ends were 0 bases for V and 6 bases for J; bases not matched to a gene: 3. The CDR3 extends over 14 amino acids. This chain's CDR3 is CASSPPDRDPEAFF. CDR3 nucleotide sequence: TGTGCCAGCTCACCACCGGACAGGGACCCTGAAGCTTTCTTT.

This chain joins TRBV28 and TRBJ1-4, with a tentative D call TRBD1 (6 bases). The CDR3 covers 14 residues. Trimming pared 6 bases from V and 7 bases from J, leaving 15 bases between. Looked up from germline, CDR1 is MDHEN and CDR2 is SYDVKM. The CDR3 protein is CASRETGRREKLFF. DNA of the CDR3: TGTGCCAGCAGGGAGACAGGCCGCCGTGAAAAACTGTTTTTT.

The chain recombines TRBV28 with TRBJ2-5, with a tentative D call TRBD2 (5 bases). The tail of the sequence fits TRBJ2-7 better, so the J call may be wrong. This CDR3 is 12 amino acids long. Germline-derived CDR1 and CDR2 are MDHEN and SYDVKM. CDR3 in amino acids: CASRAGLVEQYF. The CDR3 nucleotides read TGTGCCAGCAGAGCCGGACTGGTCGAGCAGTACTTC.

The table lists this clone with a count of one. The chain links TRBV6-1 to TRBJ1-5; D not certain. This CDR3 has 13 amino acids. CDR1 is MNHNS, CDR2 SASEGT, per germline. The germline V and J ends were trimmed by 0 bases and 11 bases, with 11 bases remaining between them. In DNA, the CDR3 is TGTGCCAGCAGTGAAGCGCTTCGAGGGTCCCAGCATTTT. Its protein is CASSEALRGSQHF.

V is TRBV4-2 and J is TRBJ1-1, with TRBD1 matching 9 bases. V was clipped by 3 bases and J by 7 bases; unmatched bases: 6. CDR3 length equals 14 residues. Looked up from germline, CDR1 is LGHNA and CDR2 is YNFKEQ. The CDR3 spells CASSHPGTGSEAFF. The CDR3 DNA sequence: TGTGCCAGCAGCCATCCCGGGACAGGGAGTGAAGCTTTCTTT.

DNA of the CDR3: TGTGCCAGCAGCTTAGTTCAGGGGGCCACAGATACGCAGTATTTT. This gives the protein CASSLVQGATDTQYF. The chain employs TRBV7-9 and TRBJ2-3; 8 bases line up with TRBD1. The CDR3 sequence is 15 residues long. Per the germline V gene, CDR1 is SEHNR and CDR2 is FQNEAQ (reference sequence). Trimming removed 1 base from V and 2 bases from J; junction bases left unmatched: 2.

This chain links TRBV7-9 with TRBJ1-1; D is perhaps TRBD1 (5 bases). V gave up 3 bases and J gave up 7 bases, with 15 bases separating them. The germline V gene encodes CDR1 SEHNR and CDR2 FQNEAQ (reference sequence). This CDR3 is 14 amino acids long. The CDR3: CASSFHTGRGEAFF. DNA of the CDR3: TGTGCCAGCAGCTTTCATACAGGAAGAGGTGAAGCTTTCTTT.

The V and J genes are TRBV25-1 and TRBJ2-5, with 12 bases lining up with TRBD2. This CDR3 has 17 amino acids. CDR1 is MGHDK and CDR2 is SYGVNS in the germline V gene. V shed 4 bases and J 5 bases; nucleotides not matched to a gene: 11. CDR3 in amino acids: CASSARTSGTPLETQYF. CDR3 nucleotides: TGTGCCAGCAGTGCTCGGACTAGCGGGACCCCCCTGGAGACCCAGTACTTC.

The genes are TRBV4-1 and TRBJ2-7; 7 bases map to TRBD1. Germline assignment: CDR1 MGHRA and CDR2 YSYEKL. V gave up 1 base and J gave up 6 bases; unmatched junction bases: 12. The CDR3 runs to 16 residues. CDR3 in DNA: TGCGCCAGCAGCCAAGGAGGGACAGCGTCCGGACGCGAGCAGTACTTC. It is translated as CASSQGGTASGREQYF.

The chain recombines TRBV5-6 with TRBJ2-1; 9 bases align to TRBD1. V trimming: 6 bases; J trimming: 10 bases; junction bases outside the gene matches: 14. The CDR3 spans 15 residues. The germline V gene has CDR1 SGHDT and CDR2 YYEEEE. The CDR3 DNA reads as TGTGCCAGCAACCCGGACAGGGGATTCGCAAGCGAGCAGTTCTTC. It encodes CASNPDRGFASEQFF.

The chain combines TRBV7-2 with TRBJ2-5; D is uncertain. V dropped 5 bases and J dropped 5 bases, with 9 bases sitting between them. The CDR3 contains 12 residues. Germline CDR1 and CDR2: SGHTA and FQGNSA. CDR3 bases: TGTGCCAGCAGCCCCGCGCGGGAGACCCAGTACTTC. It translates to CASSPARETQYF.

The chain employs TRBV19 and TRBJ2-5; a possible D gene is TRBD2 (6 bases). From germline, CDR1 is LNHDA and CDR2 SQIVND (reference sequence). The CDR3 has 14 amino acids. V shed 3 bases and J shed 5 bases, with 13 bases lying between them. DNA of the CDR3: TGTGCCAGTAGTATGGGAGGACCCGGGGAGACCCAGTACTTC. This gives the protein CASSMGGPGETQYF.

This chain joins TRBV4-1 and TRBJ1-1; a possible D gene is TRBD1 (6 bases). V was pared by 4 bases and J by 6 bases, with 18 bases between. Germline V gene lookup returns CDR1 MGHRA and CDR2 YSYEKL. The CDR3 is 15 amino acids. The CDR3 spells CASSPERGRGAEAFF. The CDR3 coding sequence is TGCGCCAGCAGCCCGGAGCGGGGGCGCGGGGCTGAAGCTTTCTTT.

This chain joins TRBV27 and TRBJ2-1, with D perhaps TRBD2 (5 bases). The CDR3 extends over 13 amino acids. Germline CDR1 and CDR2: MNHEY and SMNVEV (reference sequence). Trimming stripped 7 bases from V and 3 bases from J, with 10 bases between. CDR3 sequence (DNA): TGTGCCAGCAAAGGTGGAGGCTACAATGAGCAGTTCTTC. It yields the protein CASKGGGYNEQFF.

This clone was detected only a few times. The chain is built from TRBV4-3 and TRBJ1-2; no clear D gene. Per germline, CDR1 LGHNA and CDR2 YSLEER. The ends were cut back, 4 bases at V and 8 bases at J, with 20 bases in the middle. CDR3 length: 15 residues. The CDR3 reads CASSPPGSGVGGYTF. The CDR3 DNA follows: TGCGCCAGCAGCCCCCCCGGGTCGGGTGTTGGCGGCTACACCTTC.

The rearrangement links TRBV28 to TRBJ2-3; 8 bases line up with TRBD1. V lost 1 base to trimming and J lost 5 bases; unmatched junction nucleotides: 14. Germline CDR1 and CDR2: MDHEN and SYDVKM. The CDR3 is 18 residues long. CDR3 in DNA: TGTGCCAGCAGTTTATCTTCGACAGGGGCGAGCCTCTTAGATACGCAGTATTTT. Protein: CASSLSSTGASLLDTQYF.

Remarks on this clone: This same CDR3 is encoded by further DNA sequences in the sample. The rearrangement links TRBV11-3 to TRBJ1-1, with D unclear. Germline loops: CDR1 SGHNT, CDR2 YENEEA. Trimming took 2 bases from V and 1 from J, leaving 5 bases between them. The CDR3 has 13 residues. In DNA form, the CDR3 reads TGTGCCAGCAGCTTAACAGCGAACACTGAAGCTTTCTTT. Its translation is CASSLTANTEAFF.

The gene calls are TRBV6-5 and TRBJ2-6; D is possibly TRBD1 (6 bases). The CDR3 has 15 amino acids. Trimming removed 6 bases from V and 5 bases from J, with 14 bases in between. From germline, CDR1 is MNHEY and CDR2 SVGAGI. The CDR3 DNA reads TGTGCCAGCAGGGGAGACAGGACTCGGGCCAACGTCCTGACTTTC. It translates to CASRGDRTRANVLTF.

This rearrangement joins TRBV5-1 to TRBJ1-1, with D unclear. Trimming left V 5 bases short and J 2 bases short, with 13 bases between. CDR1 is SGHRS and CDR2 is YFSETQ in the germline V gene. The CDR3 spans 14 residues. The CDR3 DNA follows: TGCGCCAGCAGTCATAGAACCCACAACACTGAAGCTTTCTTT. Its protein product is CASSHRTHNTEAFF. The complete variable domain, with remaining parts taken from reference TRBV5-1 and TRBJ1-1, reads KAGVTQTPRYLIKTRGQQVTLSCSPISGHRSVSWYQQTPGQGLQFLFEYFSETQRNKGNFPGRFSGRQFSNSRSEMNVSTLELGDSALYLCASSHRTHNTEAFFGQGTRLTVV.

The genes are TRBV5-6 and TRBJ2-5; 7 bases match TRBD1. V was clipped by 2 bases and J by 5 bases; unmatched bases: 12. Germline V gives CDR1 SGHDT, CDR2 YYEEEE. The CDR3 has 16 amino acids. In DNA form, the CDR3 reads TGTGCCAGCAGCTTACTTCGACAGGGATATGGCGAGACCCAGTACTTC. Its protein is CASSLLRQGYGETQYF.

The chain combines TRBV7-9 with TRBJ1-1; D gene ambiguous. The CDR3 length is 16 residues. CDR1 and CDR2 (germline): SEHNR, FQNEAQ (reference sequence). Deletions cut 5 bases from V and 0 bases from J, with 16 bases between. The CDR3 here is CASSPADGPMNTEAFF. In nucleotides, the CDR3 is TGTGCCAGCAGCCCAGCGGACGGACCCATGAACACTGAAGCTTTCTTT.

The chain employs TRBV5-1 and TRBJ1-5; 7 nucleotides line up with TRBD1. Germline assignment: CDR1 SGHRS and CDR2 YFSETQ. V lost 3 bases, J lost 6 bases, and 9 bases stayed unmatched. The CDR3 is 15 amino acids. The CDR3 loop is CASSSTGETGQPQHF. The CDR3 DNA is TGCGCCAGCAGCTCTACAGGGGAAACAGGTCAGCCCCAGCATTTT. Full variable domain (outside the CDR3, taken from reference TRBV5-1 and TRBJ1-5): KAGVTQTPRYLIKTRGQQVTLSCSPISGHRSVSWYQQTPGQGLQFLFEYFSETQRNKGNFPGRFSGRQFSNSRSEMNVSTLELGDSALYLCASSSTGETGQPQHFGDGTRLSIL.

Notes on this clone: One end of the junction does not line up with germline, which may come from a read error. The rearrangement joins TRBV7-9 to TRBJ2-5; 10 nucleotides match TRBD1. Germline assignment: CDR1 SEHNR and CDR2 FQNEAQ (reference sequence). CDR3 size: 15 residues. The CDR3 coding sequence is TGTTCCAGCAGCCTGACCGGGACAGGGGTCGAGACCCAGTACTTC. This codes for CSSSLTGTGVETQYF. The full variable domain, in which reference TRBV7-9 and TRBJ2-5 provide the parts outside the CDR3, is DTGVSQNPRHKITKRGQNVTFRCDPISEHNRLYWYRQTLGQGPEFLTYFQNEAQLEKSRLLSDRFSAERPKGSFSTLEIQRTEQGDSAMYLCSSSLTGTGVETQYFGPGTRLLVL.

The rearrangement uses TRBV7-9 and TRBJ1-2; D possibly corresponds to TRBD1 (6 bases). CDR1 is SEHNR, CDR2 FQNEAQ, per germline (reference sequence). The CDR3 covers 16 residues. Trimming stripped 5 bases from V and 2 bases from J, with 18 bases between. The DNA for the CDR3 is TGTGCCAGCAGCCCTACTCCTGGGACACCAAACTATGGCTACACCTTC. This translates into CASSPTPGTPNYGYTF.